The present T cell receptor (beta chain) was sequenced within a study of cytomegalovirus exposure and HLA in healthy donors. CDR3 length: 15 amino acids. V lost 6 bases and J lost 6; bases outside the gene matches: 7. Germline V lookup: CDR1 MDHEN, CDR2 SYDVKM. Overall study findings and caveats: In vitro confirmation showed three CMV-associated chains to be CMV antigen specific. Most CMV-associated TCR beta chains were later found to appear HLA-restricted. Reported performance of the classifier showed diagnosis of cytomegalovirus status with high specificity and sensitivity. Productive status was seen about 90% or about 30% of the time for most TCR beta V segments in an earlier analysis.

On this clone: The target antigen is unknown.

PCR involved 60 Vbeta and 13 Jbeta primers. Measured with immunoSEQ multiplex PCR; TCRdb has only the in-frame clones, and not every one. This sample carries 170,000 or so clones, around four fifths of them seen once, and the ten largest clones take 1%. This receptor was taken from a woman aged 45-65 years in good health and CMV-seropositive. Material for sequencing was PBMCs. The J gene is TRBJ1-5, the V gene TRBV28; the match to TRBD1 covers 11 bases. The CDR3 is CASRSRDRGTQPQHF. The CDR3, as DNA: TGTGCCAGCAGATCCCGGGACAGGGGGACTCAGCCCCAGCATTTT.